This TCR beta chain was found in a study of persistence of HIV-infected CD4 T cells. Study-level points and caveats: The rare CMV-responding cells with HIV-1 proviruses were not separately TCR-sequenced.

This was the immunoSEQ version 4 assay in survey mode. Genomic DNA was diluted to 10 ng/uL, up to roughly 1 ug per sample. Clones were sequenced by immunoSEQ multiplex PCR, and TCRdb holds only the in-frame ones, with some missing. Among approximately 35,000 clones listed, around 86% were seen once. The CDR3 extends over 13 amino acids. Germline assignment: CDR1 MNHEY and CDR2 SVGAGI. V trimming: 4 bases; J trimming: 3 bases; junction bases outside the gene matches: 2. On this clone itself: Its specificity is unknown.

Overlapping HIV-1 Gag 15-mer peptides at approximately 0.96 ug per peptide per mL were used. Memory cells lacking CD40L and CD69 with high CD45RO were sorted. Donors were HIV-1-infected adults who began suppressive ART during chronic infection. This TCR came from an adult with HIV. The donor label of this sample is uncertain. V and J are TRBV6-5 and TRBJ1-2; 7 nucleotides line up with TRBD1. The sample was cultured CD4+ T cells from PBMCs, taken from a patient who received antiretroviral therapy. The CDR3 here is CASSLQGHYGYTF. The DNA of the CDR3 is TGTGCCAGCAGTTTACAGGGGCACTATGGCTACACCTTC.